The clone carrying this TCR beta chain showed up just once. Per the study methods: Nucleated cell number was recorded as an estimate derived from reference gene primer amplification. Only in-frame clones appear in the TCRdb table, and some are missing; sequencing was by immunoSEQ multiplex PCR. The DNA was the basis for D and trimming; V, J and clone size are from that table. The profile shows about 220,000 clones, approximately 81% of them singletons. V was shortened by 5 bases and J by 7 bases, with 9 bases between the two germline ends. CDR1 is SNHLY and CDR2 is FYNNEI in the germline V gene. This CDR3 has 11 residues. This record comes from a study of blood T cell repertoires in COVID-19. Overall study context: The study drew acute and convalescent COVID-19 samples from the United States, Italy and Spain. T cells, B-cell-depleted T cells, or PBMCs provided the cDNA or gDNA that served as material.

The sequenced sample was peripheral blood. The receptor's source is a man aged 25-40 years with active or convalescent COVID-19. The chain employs TRBV2 and TRBJ2-7; D remains ambiguous. In nucleotides, the CDR3 is TGTGCCAGCAGTCAGGTTCAGGAGCAGTACTTC. Translation: CASSQVQEQYF.